One sample yielded the 27 T cell receptor beta chains listed below, sequenced in a study of blood T cell repertoires in COVID-19. The assay was immunoSEQ multiplex PCR, and TCRdb's table has in-frame clones only and misses some. The sample carries 120,000 or so clones, around 90% recorded once. Material for sequencing was peripheral blood. Source of these receptors: a man aged 50 to 60 with active COVID-19.

V usage is TRBV4-1 and J usage is TRBJ2-7; 9 bases fit TRBD2. Germline V gives CDR1 MGHRA, CDR2 YSYEKL. The CDR3 length is 17 residues. The ends lost 0 bases at V and 1 base at J; junction bases unmatched: 7. The CDR3 DNA is TGCGCCAGCAGCCAAGATTTCGCGGGAGGGCCTTCCTACGAGCAGTACGTC. It codes for CASSQDFAGGPSYEQYV.

V is TRBV19 and J is TRBJ1-3, with 8 bases identical to TRBD1. The CDR3 has 18 residues. Germline V lookup: CDR1 LNHDA, CDR2 SQIVND (reference sequence). V was clipped by 4 bases and J by 0 bases; unmatched bases: 11. CDR3 in amino acids: CASSTWDRTSYSGNTIYF. CDR3 sequence (DNA): TGTGCCAGTAGTACCTGGGACAGGACTTCCTACTCTGGAAACACCATATATTTT.

This chain connects TRBV25-1 to TRBJ2-1; the D is unclear. The CDR3 totals 16 residues. CDR1 MGHDK and CDR2 SYGVNS come from the germline V gene. V was shortened by 1 base and J by 0 bases, with 10 bases between the two germline ends. The CDR3 DNA reads as TGTGCCAGCAGTGAATCCGGGTCCATCTCCTACAATGAGCAGTTCTTC. Translation gives CASSESGSISYNEQFF.

The J gene is TRBJ1-1, the V gene TRBV11-2; TRBD1 agrees at 7 bases. With V trimmed by 5 bases and J by 9 bases, 9 bases remained unmatched. CDR3 size: 13 residues. CDR1 and CDR2 from the germline V gene are SGHAT and FQNNGV. CDR3 bases: TGTGCCAGCAGCCCCCGATTACAGGGGCAAGCTTTCTTT. This translates into CASSPRLQGQAFF.

The V gene is TRBV6-5, the J gene TRBJ1-2; 8 bases map to TRBD1. V shed 5 bases and J 5 bases; nucleotides not matched to a gene: 10. Germline assignment: CDR1 MNHEY and CDR2 SVGAGI. This CDR3 region has 15 residues. The CDR3 is CASSLTGGGAYGYTF. DNA of the CDR3: TGTGCCAGCAGTCTCACAGGGGGGGGTGCGTATGGCTACACCTTC.

This clone is a singleton in its sample. The V gene is TRBV5-4, the J gene TRBJ1-2, with TRBD1 identical over 9 bases. Unmatched junction bases numbered 11, after V lost 0 bases and J lost 5 bases. Germline lookup yields CDR1 SGHNT and CDR2 YYREEE (reference sequence). The CDR3 has 17 residues. The CDR3 here is CASSLAMETGGRYGYTF. In DNA, the CDR3 is TGTGCCAGCAGCTTGGCCATGGAAACAGGGGGCCGTTATGGCTACACCTTC. The full variable domain, with the rest looked up from reference TRBV5-4 and TRBJ1-2, is ETGVTQSPTHLIKTRGQQVTLRCSSQSGHNTVSWYQQALGQGPQFIFQYYREEENGRGNFPPRFSGLQFPNYSSELNVNALELDDSALYLCASSLAMETGGRYGYTFGSGTRLTVV.

V is TRBV7-9 and J is TRBJ2-7; TRBD1 matches at 9 bases. Germline-derived CDR1 and CDR2 are SEHNR and FQNEAQ (reference sequence). Trimming cost V 0 bases and J 2 bases; bases outside gene matches: 2. CDR3 length equals 15 residues. The CDR3 nucleotides are TGTGCCAGCAGCTTAGCGGGGGACAGGGCCTACGAGCAGTACTTC. Its protein is CASSLAGDRAYEQYF.

This clone was observed a handful of times. The rearrangement joins TRBV6-5 to TRBJ1-5, with 7 positions matching TRBD1. Germline CDR1 and CDR2: MNHEY and SVGAGI. CDR3 length equals 14 residues. Unmatched junction bases numbered 2, after V lost 4 bases and J lost 2 bases. The DNA of the CDR3 is TGTGCCAGCAGTTGGACAGGAGGCAATCAGCCCCAGCATTTT. Its translation is CASSWTGGNQPQHF.

The V and J genes are TRBV15 and TRBJ1-4; tentatively, D is TRBD1 (5 bases). The V and J ends lost 8 bases and 5 bases respectively, with 18 bases between them. The CDR3 is made up of 15 amino acids. Germline V gene lookup returns CDR1 LNHNV and CDR2 YYDKDF (reference sequence). The CDR3 spells CATANGGGGNEKLFF. Here the CDR3 DNA reads TGTGCCACCGCAAACGGTGGGGGGGGGAATGAAAAACTGTTTTTT.

The table lists this clone with a count of one. The rearrangement joins TRBV6-5 to TRBJ1-1; 8 bases are a match to TRBD1. Germline loops: CDR1 MNHEY, CDR2 SVGAGI. V lost 0 bases, J lost 4 bases, and 4 bases stayed unmatched. The CDR3 has 15 amino acids. CDR3 in DNA: TGTGCCAGCAGTTACTCGGACAGGGCAGGCACTGAAGCTTTCTTT. This codes for CASSYSDRAGTEAFF.

The V and J genes are TRBV28 and TRBJ1-2; perhaps TRBD1 as D (5 bases). V lost 6 bases and J lost 0, with 11 bases in between. Per germline, CDR1 MDHEN and CDR2 SYDVKM. The CDR3 runs to 14 residues. The chain's CDR3 is CASSRGGPNYGYTF. CDR3 in DNA: TGTGCCAGCAGCCGGGGGGGTCCTAACTATGGCTACACCTTC.

This chain connects TRBV6-4 to TRBJ2-1; TRBD2 matches 14 bases. Germline-derived CDR1 and CDR2 are MRHNA and SNTAGT. The V segment lost 2 bases and the J segment 3 bases; nucleotides outside the gene matches: 0. The CDR3 length is 16 residues. CDR3 amino acids: CASSDGLAGGYNEQFF. CDR3 DNA: TGTGCCAGCAGTGACGGACTAGCGGGAGGCTACAATGAGCAGTTCTTC.

The chain recombines TRBV19 with TRBJ1-1; 8 nucleotides agree with TRBD1. Germline V gene lookup returns CDR1 LNHDA and CDR2 SQIVND (reference sequence). The CDR3 covers 14 residues. V was clipped by 4 bases and J by 0 bases; unmatched bases: 1. This CDR3 is CASSKDRVNTEAFF. The CDR3 DNA follows: TGTGCCAGTAGTAAGGACAGGGTGAACACTGAAGCTTTCTTT.

The chain employs TRBV6-6 and TRBJ2-1, with 10 bases aligning to TRBD1. The V and J ends lost 5 bases and 4 bases, in that order; junction bases with no gene match: 5. This CDR3 comprises 15 residues. From germline, CDR1 is MNHNY and CDR2 SVGAGI (reference sequence). CDR3 sequence reads: CASSPGDRGYNEQFF. The CDR3 DNA reads TGTGCCAGCAGTCCTGGGGACAGGGGTTACAATGAGCAGTTCTTC.

J is TRBJ2-7 and V is TRBV9; 7 nucleotides line up with TRBD1. This CDR3 spans 16 amino acids. The J segment lost 0 bases and the V segment lost 3 bases, leaving 9 bases of the junction unmatched. Germline values: CDR1 SGDLS, CDR2 YYNGEE. This CDR3 reads CASSERDSQSSYEQYF. Here the CDR3 DNA reads TGTGCCAGCAGCGAAAGGGACAGTCAAAGCTCCTACGAGCAGTACTTC.

The chain joins TRBV2 to TRBJ1-4; unclear D gene. This CDR3 region has 16 residues. Germline V gives CDR1 SNHLY, CDR2 FYNNEI. Trimming took off 3 bases at V and 7 bases at J, with 18 bases between the two ends. The CDR3: CASSDQRTVLLEKLFF. DNA for the CDR3: TGTGCCAGCAGTGATCAGCGGACGGTCCTCCTTGAAAAACTGTTTTTT.

The chain uses TRBV14 and TRBJ2-3; 7 positions agree with TRBD2. The CDR3 is made up of 16 amino acids. Losses at the gene ends were 3 bases for V and 1 base for J; bases not matched to a gene: 7. Germline CDR1 and CDR2: SGHDN and FVKESK. The CDR3 coding sequence is TGTGCCAGCAGCCAGGCTAGCGGATACCGCACAGATACGCAGTATTTT. Translating it yields CASSQASGYRTDTQYF.

The gene calls are TRBV18 and TRBJ1-2; possibly TRBD1 for D (6 bases). Germline V gene data show CDR1 as KGHSH and CDR2 as LQKENI. The CDR3 covers 13 residues. Trimming took off 2 bases at V and 6 bases at J, with 10 bases between the two ends. CDR3 region: CASSPKAGDGYTF. The CDR3, as DNA: TGTGCCAGCTCACCAAAGGCAGGGGATGGCTACACCTTC.

V is TRBV18 and J is TRBJ2-5; TRBD2 aligns across 7 bases. This CDR3 region has 15 residues. Germline V lookup: CDR1 KGHSH, CDR2 LQKENI. The junction had 6 bases not matched to a gene; V was cut back by 1 base and J by 4 bases. The chain's CDR3 is CASSPLPTGGETQYF. DNA for the CDR3: TGTGCCAGCTCACCACTTCCCACGGGAGGAGAGACCCAGTACTTC.

J is TRBJ2-2 and V is TRBV19, with D unresolved. V lost 5 bases to trimming and J lost 2 bases, with 15 bases between them. The CDR3 consists of 16 residues. Looked up from germline, CDR1 is LNHDA and CDR2 is SQIVND (reference sequence). In nucleotides, the CDR3 is TGTGCCAGTAGTGCCCCTGGCCCCATCAACACCGGGGAGCTGTTTTTT. Translated: CASSAPGPINTGELFF.

The V gene is TRBV19, the J gene TRBJ2-1, with 7 nucleotides matching TRBD2. This CDR3 is 13 amino acids long. V was clipped by 4 bases and J by 8 bases; unmatched bases: 5. Per germline, CDR1 LNHDA and CDR2 SQIVND (reference sequence). CDR3 region: CASSRASGDEQFF. The DNA for the CDR3 is TGTGCCAGTAGTAGGGCTAGCGGTGATGAGCAGTTCTTC. The whole variable domain, remainder taken from reference TRBV19 and TRBJ2-1, is DGGITQSPKYLFRKEGQNVTLSCEQNLNHDAMYWYRQDPGQGLRLIYYSQIVNDFQKGDIAEGYSVSREKKESFPLTVTSAQKNPTAFYLCASSRASGDEQFFGPGTRLTVL.

The V and J genes are TRBV11-2 and TRBJ2-1; 10 bases align to TRBD2. The CDR3 is 16 amino acids. Per germline, CDR1 SGHAT and CDR2 FQNNGV. V shed 2 bases, J shed 9 bases, and the junction held 10 bases outside the gene matches. The CDR3, as DNA: TGTGCCAGCAGCTTAAGTGCAGCGGGAGGGCCTCGTGAGCAGTTCTTC. As protein: CASSLSAAGGPREQFF.

The gene calls are TRBV19 and TRBJ2-1, with 8 bases aligning to TRBD1. J was trimmed by 5 bases and V by 5 bases; bases with no gene match: 8. Germline V gene lookup returns CDR1 LNHDA and CDR2 SQIVND (reference sequence). The CDR3 sequence is 15 residues long. The CDR3 DNA follows: TGTGCCAGTAGTCTCCGGCAGGGGGCGAACAATGAGCAGTTCTTC. Translation gives CASSLRQGANNEQFF.

The gene calls are TRBV5-1 and TRBJ1-6; D is ambiguous. Germline V gene sequence: CDR1 SGHRS, CDR2 YFSETQ. Deletions cut 5 bases from V and 3 bases from J, with 12 bases between. The CDR3 contains 15 residues. CDR3 loop: CASRSMKFYNSPLHF. CDR3 sequence (DNA): TGCGCCAGCAGGTCTATGAAGTTCTATAATTCACCCCTCCACTTT.

This chain uses TRBV4-2 with TRBJ2-5, with 7 bases lining up with TRBD2. CDR1 is LGHNA and CDR2 is YNFKEQ in the germline V gene. After removal of 0 bases from V and 6 bases from J, the junction contained 19 bases not matched to a gene. The CDR3 has 19 residues. DNA for the CDR3: TGTGCCAGCAGCCAAGATGAGATAGCGGGCGTTCTTCAAGGAAAGACCCAGTACTTC. Encoded protein: CASSQDEIAGVLQGKTQYF.

The CDR3 protein is CAWSVSTGAKWTQYF. CDR3 sequence (DNA): TGTGCCTGGAGTGTTTCGACAGGCGCCAAGTGGACCCAGTACTTC. The chain has TRBV30 and TRBJ2-5, with D possibly being TRBD1 (6 bases). Germline lookup yields CDR1 GTSNPN and CDR2 SVGIG (reference sequence). Trimming pared 0 bases from V and 7 bases from J, leaving 18 bases between. This CDR3 contains 15 residues.

The chain has TRBV18 and TRBJ2-5, with 7 bases fitting TRBD1. The V gene's germline CDR1 is KGHSH and CDR2 LQKENI. Trimming cost V 10 bases and J 4 bases; bases outside gene matches: 12. This CDR3 has 14 residues. The CDR3 coding sequence is TGTGCCACCTCGACAGGGTCTTGGCGAGAGACCCAGTACTTC. This sequence encodes CATSTGSWRETQYF.